This T cell receptor (beta chain) was sequenced for a study of TIL therapy for anti-PD-1-resistant metastatic lung cancer. Study context: Most patients had lung adenocarcinoma; four tumors were EGFR-mutant, two ALK-rearranged; half smoked currently or formerly.

The germline V gene encodes CDR1 SGHDT and CDR2 YYEEEE. This CDR3 is 11 amino acids long. V lost 4 bases and J 2 bases, leaving 3 bases between the germline ends. The sample holds one count of this clone. Its antigen remains unidentified. This was the immunoSEQ v3 assay. The protocol was immunoSEQ multiplex PCR, while the TCRdb copy is restricted to in-frame clones and leaves out a portion. The data hold about 59,000 clones, with around four fifths observed a single time. Time point in this sample: pre-treatment sample, taken before nivolumab and TIL therapy. Study-level results: This highly selected cohort may not generalize to typical lung cancer patients.

This clonotype was obtained from a person between 25 and 79 years old with non-small cell lung cancer. This chain connects TRBV5-6 to TRBJ2-5; D gene uncertain. Sequenced here: blood, sampled at baseline. CDR3 sequence: CASSAQETQYF. CDR3 DNA sequence: TGTGCCAGCAGCGCTCAAGAGACCCAGTACTTC.